This T cell receptor (beta chain) was identified in a study of T cell changes during pregnancy in multiple sclerosis (dated by TCRdb to between 2019 and 2020). Regarding the research as a whole: Changes in the T cell repertoire over the course of pregnancy were examined in this study in women with multiple sclerosis.

Libraries came from the immunoSEQ multiplex PCR assay. TCRdb limited this immuneACCESS table to in-frame rearrangements with V and J called. A share of clones is missing; checked studies link under half to unresolved V genes, and the rest is unexplained. The sample data list roughly 100,000 clones, and approximately 90% of these were observed just once. Of the sample, about 3% is held by the ten largest clones. To note about this clone: The antigen it recognizes is unknown. One base away there is no much larger clone; base qualities are not given.

Trimming leaves V shorter by 3 bases and J shorter by 5 bases, with the junction holding 7 bases beyond the gene matches. The CDR3, from cysteine to phenylalanine, totals 14 residues. The read is trimmed to its CDR3 DNA, 42 bases read in frame from base 1. Reading the germline V gene (reference sequence) gives CDR1 SEHNR and CDR2 FQNEAQ. This receptor was identified in a female donor with multiple sclerosis, enrolled in a pregnancy study. The chain employs TRBV7-9 and TRBJ2-7, with 7 junctional bases fitting TRBD1. The sample was peripheral blood, taken after pregnancy. The nucleotides are TGTGCCAGCAGCTTCCAAGGGGACAGCCACGAGCAGTACTTC. The translation is CASSFQGDSHEQYF.